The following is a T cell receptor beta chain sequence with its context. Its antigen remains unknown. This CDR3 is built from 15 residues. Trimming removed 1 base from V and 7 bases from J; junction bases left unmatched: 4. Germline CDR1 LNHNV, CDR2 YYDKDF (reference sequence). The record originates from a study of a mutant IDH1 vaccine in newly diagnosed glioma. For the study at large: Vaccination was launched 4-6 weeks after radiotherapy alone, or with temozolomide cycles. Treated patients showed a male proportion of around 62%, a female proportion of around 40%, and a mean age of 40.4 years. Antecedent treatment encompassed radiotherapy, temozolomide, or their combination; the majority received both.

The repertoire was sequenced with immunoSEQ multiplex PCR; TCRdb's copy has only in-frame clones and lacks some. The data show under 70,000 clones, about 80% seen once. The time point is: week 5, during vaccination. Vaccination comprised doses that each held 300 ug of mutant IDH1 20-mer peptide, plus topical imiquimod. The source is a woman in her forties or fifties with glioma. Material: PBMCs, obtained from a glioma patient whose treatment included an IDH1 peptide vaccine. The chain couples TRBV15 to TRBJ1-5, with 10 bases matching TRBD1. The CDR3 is CATSRGDRGGQPQHF. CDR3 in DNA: TGTGCCACCAGCAGAGGGGACAGGGGTGGGCAGCCCCAGCATTTT. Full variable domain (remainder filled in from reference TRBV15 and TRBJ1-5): DAMVIQNPRYQVTQFGKPVTLSCSQTLNHNVMYWYQQKSSQAPKLLFHYYDKDFNNEADTPDNFQSRRPNTSFCFLDIRSPGLGDTAMYLCATSRGDRGGQPQHFGDGTRLSIL.